This T cell receptor beta chain was recorded in a study of beta chain features in type 1 diabetes. General observations from the study: It was among patients, rather than healthy donors, that naive, central memory and Treg TCRB repertoires appeared more similar. In every one of the four CD4+ subsets, TCRB CDR3s were moderately but significantly shorter in Type 1 diabetes patients. Overrepresentation of cells with high TCR expression could result from cDNA sequencing.

Germline CDR1 ENHRY, CDR2 SYGVKD. V shed 11 bases and J shed 0 bases, with 15 bases lying between them. The CDR3 sequence is 14 residues long. Remarks on this clone: Its antigen is not known.

Expressed TCRB transcripts were sequenced because the isolated RNA had all been reverse transcribed beforehand. Clones were sequenced by immunoSEQ multiplex PCR, and TCRdb holds only the in-frame ones, with some missing. The table lists around 160,000 clones, around 9% of them singletons, with roughly 0.7% in the top ten. The origin of this receptor is a young woman with type 1 diabetes. The rearrangement joins TRBV10-3 to TRBJ2-3; D is possibly TRBD2 (5 bases). The sequenced sample was central memory CD4+ T cells from blood. CDR3 residues: CAASRAASTDTQYF. The CDR3 DNA reads as TGTGCCGCCTCGAGAGCGGCCAGCACAGATACGCAGTATTTT.